The 18 T cell receptor beta chains reported below all come from one sample, sequenced in a study of T cells in Graves' hyperthyroidism and ophthalmopathy. RNA transcripts yielded amplified TCR beta CDR3 regions. Using the HTBI primer set, a first-round RT-PCR was run on the TCR CDR3. MiXCR, run by TCRdb on the multiplex PCR reads, gives a single entry per CDR3 protein. The sample consists of about 510,000 distinct CDR3 sequences, 46% of them appearing once. The sequencing input was peripheral blood or thyroid tissue (not recorded which). The receptors derive from an adult woman with Graves' disease, either hyperthyroidism or ophthalmopathy (not recorded which).

This clonotype was observed a few times. This chain joins TRBV7-8 and TRBJ2-7, with TRBD2 matching over 10 bases. Per germline, CDR1 SGHVS and CDR2 FQNEAQ. This CDR3 region has 15 residues. Unmatched junction bases numbered 6, after V lost 5 bases and J lost 2 bases. CDR3 in DNA: TGTGCCAGCAGCCGAGGACTAGCGGTTGCCTACGAGCAGTACTTC. Translation: CASSRGLAVAYEQYF.

This clonotype has a count of ten or more. The CDR3 sequence: CASSYRGRYQPQHF. The CDR3 region has the DNA TGTGCCAGCAGCTACAGGGGAAGGTATCAGCCCCAGCATTTT. The genes are TRBV5-6 and TRBJ1-5; 7 bases map to TRBD1. The trim removed 3 bases at V and 5 bases at J, leaving 5 bases unmatched. Germline V gene sequence: CDR1 SGHDT, CDR2 YYEEEE. CDR3 length: 14 residues. Looking up the rest from reference TRBV5-6 and TRBJ1-5 gives the full variable domain: DAGVTQSPTHLIKTRGQQVTLRCSPKSGHDTVSWYQQALGQGPQFIFQYYEEEERQRGNFPDRFSGHQFPNYSSELNVNALLLGDSALYLCASSYRGRYQPQHFGDGTRLSIL.

This clonotype was seen only a few times. CDR3 nucleotides: TGCGCCAGCAGTGAGTCGACAGGATGGAATCAGCCCCAGCATTTT. This encodes CASSESTGWNQPQHF. The chain combines TRBV4-1 with TRBJ1-5; D perhaps matches TRBD1 (6 bases). This CDR3 comprises 15 residues. The germline gives CDR1 MGHRA, CDR2 YSYEKL. Trimming stripped 6 bases from V and 4 bases from J, with 16 bases between.

In this sample, this clonotype turned up many times. The rearrangement joins TRBV5-1 to TRBJ2-5, with D possibly being TRBD2 (5 bases). The CDR3 sequence is 14 residues long. Trimming pared 5 bases from V and 0 bases from J, leaving 11 bases between. In germline, CDR1 is SGHRS, CDR2 YFSETQ. The CDR3 DNA sequence: TGCGCCAGCAGGCTCGGACTGAACCAAGAGACCCAGTACTTC. Its protein is CASRLGLNQETQYF.

This chain uses TRBV7-8 with TRBJ2-7, with D possibly TRBD1 on 5 matching bases. CDR1 and CDR2 from the germline V gene are SGHVS and FQNEAQ. The CDR3 runs to 13 residues. V dropped 5 bases and J dropped 5 bases, with 13 bases sitting between them. CDR3 region: CASSLVRVHEQYF. CDR3 sequence (DNA): TGTGCCAGCAGCCTGGTCAGGGTCCACGAGCAGTACTTC.

At least ten counts were recorded for this clonotype. This chain joins TRBV6-5 and TRBJ1-1; D perhaps matches TRBD1 (6 bases). The CDR3 runs 15 residues. CDR1 and CDR2 (germline): MNHEY, SVGAGI. V gave up 6 bases and J gave up 1 base, with 15 bases separating them. CDR3 region: CASRDTGSKNTEAFF. For the CDR3, the DNA is TGTGCCAGCAGGGATACAGGGTCCAAGAACACTGAAGCTTTCTTT.

V usage is TRBV10-3 and J usage is TRBJ1-2; no definite D call. Germline loops: CDR1 ENHRY, CDR2 SYGVKD. The CDR3 is made up of 13 amino acids. V was shortened by 0 bases and J by 7 bases, with 9 bases between the two germline ends. The CDR3 reads CAISESLGGGYTF. The CDR3 bases are TGTGCCATCAGTGAGTCGCTAGGTGGTGGCTACACCTTC.

There are a few counts of this clonotype. The chain combines TRBV10-3 with TRBJ1-1, with D tentatively TRBD1 (6 bases). Germline lookup yields CDR1 ENHRY and CDR2 SYGVKD. Between the trimmed V and J ends, which lost 0 bases and 4 bases, there was a span of 9 bases. This CDR3 has 14 amino acids. The CDR3, as DNA: TGTGCCATCAGTGAGTCAGGGGGGAGCACTGAAGCTTTCTTT. This encodes CAISESGGSTEAFF.

This sequence joins TRBV6-2 or TRBV6-3 and TRBJ2-7; perhaps D is TRBD1 or TRBD2 (5 bases each). The germline CDR1 and CDR2 sequences are MNHEY and SVGEGT. The CDR3 has 13 amino acids. CDR3 sequence reads: CARAVQGSYEQYF. In DNA, the CDR3 is TGTGCTAGAGCGGTCCAGGGATCGTACGAGCAGTACTTC.

The CDR3 reads CASSSGLVRETQYF. CDR3 nucleotide sequence: TGTGCCAGCAGCTCCGGACTAGTCAGAGAGACCCAGTACTTC. V and J are TRBV7-2 and TRBJ2-5; 7 nucleotides agree with TRBD2. The CDR3 is 14 amino acids. Germline CDR1 is SGHTA and CDR2 is FQGNSA. Trimming cost V 4 bases and J 4 bases; bases outside gene matches: 6. The full variable domain, completed using reference TRBV7-2 and TRBJ2-5, is GAGVSQSPSNKVTEKGKDVELRCDPISGHTALYWYRQSLGQGLEFLIYFQGNSAPDKSGLPSDRFSAERTGGSVSTLTIQRTQQEDSAVYLCASSSGLVRETQYFGPGTRLLVL.

In this sample, this clonotype turned up many times. The chain uses TRBV7-2 and TRBJ2-7; the match to TRBD1 covers 8 bases. The CDR3 is made up of 15 amino acids. V shed 1 base, J shed 7 bases, and the junction held 9 bases outside the gene matches. Germline V gene data show CDR1 as SGHTA and CDR2 as FQGNSA. CDR3 protein: CASSLDYRGTREQYF. DNA for the CDR3: TGTGCCAGCAGCTTAGATTACAGGGGGACGAGGGAGCAGTACTTC.

In this sample, this clonotype turned up once. Likely a read error: the CDR3 ends without its conserved phenylalanine or tryptophan. Because the CDR3's place on the DNA is in doubt, the DNA is left out and the CDR3 is given as listed by TCRdb. This sequence joins TRBV7-8 and TRBJ2-2; the table's TRBD2 call for D was not verified on the DNA. Per the germline V gene, CDR1 is SGHVS and CDR2 is FQNEAQ. Inclusive of both ends, the CDR3 amounts to 11 amino acids. The CDR3 loop is CASSLASGAGG.

The chain recombines TRBV9 with TRBJ2-5; 11 bases are shared with TRBD1. The ends lost 2 bases at V and 3 bases at J; junction bases unmatched: 12. This CDR3 region has 18 residues. Germline V gives CDR1 SGDLS, CDR2 YYNGEE. CDR3 DNA: TGTGCCAGCAGCGTGGCTAGCGGGCCGGGACAGGGGGAAGAGACCCAGTACTTC. Its translation is CASSVASGPGQGEETQYF.

This clonotype appeared a single time. The V call is TRBV7-2, the J call TRBJ1-2; D gene unclear. Deletions cut 2 bases from V and 4 bases from J, with 8 bases between. Germline CDR1 SGHTA, CDR2 FQGNSA. The length of the CDR3 is 13 residues. The CDR3 nucleotides are TGTGCCAGCAGCTTACGGAACGGCTATGGCTACACCTTC. It is translated as CASSLRNGYGYTF.

This clonotype has more than one count but fewer than ten. The CDR3 sequence: CSASIRGSGDEQYF. The CDR3 DNA reads as TGCAGTGCTAGCATCAGGGGCTCGGGGGACGAGCAGTACTTC. The chain combines TRBV20-1 with TRBJ2-7; D tentatively fits TRBD1 or TRBD2 (6 bases each). Trimming took 3 bases from V and 5 from J, leaving 17 bases between them. Looked up from germline, CDR1 is DFQATT and CDR2 is SNEGSKA (reference sequence). The CDR3 loop spans 14 amino acids.

This clonotype was seen a few times. The V gene is TRBV3-1, the J gene TRBJ1-5; 7 bases are a match to TRBD1. V lost 4 bases and J lost 6; bases outside the gene matches: 9. CDR3 length equals 15 residues. CDR1 is LGHDT and CDR2 is YNNKEL in the germline V gene (reference sequence). The CDR3 bases are TGTGCCAGCAGCCCCGCACCAGGGGGTACTCAGCCCCAGCATTTT. It specifies CASSPAPGGTQPQHF.

This clonotype was found many times. The gene calls are TRBV5-6 and TRBJ2-7; 7 bases fit TRBD1. The germline V gene has CDR1 SGHDT and CDR2 YYEEEE. The J segment lost 3 bases and the V segment lost 4 bases, leaving 7 bases of the junction unmatched. The CDR3 spans 14 residues. The CDR3 region is CASSLNTGDYEQYF. The DNA for the CDR3 is TGTGCCAGCAGCCTCAACACAGGGGACTACGAGCAGTACTTC.

The chain uses TRBV7-8 and TRBJ2-7; D is unresolved. V was trimmed by 5 bases and J by 0 bases, leaving 17 bases between them. This CDR3 spans 16 amino acids. Per the germline V gene, CDR1 is SGHVS and CDR2 is FQNEAQ. Written as DNA, the CDR3 is TGTGCCAGCAGCCTACGGCTCCTAATCGACTCCTACGAGCAGTACTTC. Its protein is CASSLRLLIDSYEQYF.